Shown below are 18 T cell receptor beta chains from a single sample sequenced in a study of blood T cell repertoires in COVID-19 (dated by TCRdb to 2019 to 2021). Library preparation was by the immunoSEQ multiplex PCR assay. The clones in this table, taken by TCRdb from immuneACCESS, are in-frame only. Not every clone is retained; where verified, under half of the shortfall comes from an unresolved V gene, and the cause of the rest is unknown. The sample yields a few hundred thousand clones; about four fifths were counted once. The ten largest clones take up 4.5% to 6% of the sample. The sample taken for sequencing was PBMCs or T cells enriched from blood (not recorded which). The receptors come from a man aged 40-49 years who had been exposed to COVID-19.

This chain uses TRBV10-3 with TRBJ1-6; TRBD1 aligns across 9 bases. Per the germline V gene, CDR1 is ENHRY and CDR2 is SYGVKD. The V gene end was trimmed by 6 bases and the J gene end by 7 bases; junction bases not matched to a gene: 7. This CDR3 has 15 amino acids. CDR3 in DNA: TGTGCCATCAGAAGGACAGGGGCAGGGAATTCACCCCTCCACTTT. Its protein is CAIRRTGAGNSPLHF.

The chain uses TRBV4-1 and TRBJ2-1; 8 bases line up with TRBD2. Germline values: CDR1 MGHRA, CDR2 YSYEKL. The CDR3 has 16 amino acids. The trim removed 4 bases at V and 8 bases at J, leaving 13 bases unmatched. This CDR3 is CASSPQGSGSSDEQFF. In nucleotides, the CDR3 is TGCGCCAGCAGCCCCCAGGGCAGCGGGAGTAGTGATGAGCAGTTCTTC.

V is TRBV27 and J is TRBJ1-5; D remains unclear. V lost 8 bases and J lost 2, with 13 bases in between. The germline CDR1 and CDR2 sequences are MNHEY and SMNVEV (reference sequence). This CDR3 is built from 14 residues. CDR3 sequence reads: CASARPGGNQPQHF. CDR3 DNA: TGTGCCAGCGCGAGACCCGGGGGCAATCAGCCCCAGCATTTT.

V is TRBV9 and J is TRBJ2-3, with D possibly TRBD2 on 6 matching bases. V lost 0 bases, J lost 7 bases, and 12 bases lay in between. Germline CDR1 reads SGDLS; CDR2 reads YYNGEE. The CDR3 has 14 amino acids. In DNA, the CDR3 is TGTGCCAGCAGCGTAGAATCTAGCGCAAATACGCAGTATTTT. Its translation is CASSVESSANTQYF.

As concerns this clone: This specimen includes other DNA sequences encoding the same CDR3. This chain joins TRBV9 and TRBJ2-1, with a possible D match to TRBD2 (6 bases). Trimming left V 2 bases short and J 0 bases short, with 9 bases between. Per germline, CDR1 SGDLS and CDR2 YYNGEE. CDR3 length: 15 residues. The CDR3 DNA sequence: TGTGCCAGCAGCGTTAGCGGTGGCTCCTACAATGAGCAGTTCTTC. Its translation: CASSVSGGSYNEQFF.

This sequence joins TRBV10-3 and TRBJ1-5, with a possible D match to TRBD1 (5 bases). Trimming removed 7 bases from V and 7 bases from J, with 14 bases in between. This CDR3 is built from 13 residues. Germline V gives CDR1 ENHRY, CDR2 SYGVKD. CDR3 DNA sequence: TGTGCCATCACCGGGGGGGAGGAGCAGCCCCAGCATTTT. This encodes CAITGGEEQPQHF.

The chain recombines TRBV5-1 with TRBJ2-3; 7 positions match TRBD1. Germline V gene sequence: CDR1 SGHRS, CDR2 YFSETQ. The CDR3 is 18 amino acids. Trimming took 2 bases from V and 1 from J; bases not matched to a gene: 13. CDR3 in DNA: TGCGCCAGCAGCTTCGGACTCATTGGGACAGATCGCACAGATACGCAGTATTTT. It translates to CASSFGLIGTDRTDTQYF.

Written as DNA, the CDR3 is TGTGCCAGCAGCCTACACCCCCGGGACAGTGAAGCTTTCTTT. Residues: CASSLHPRDSEAFF. The V gene is TRBV9, the J gene TRBJ1-1; 7 bases are shared with TRBD1. Losses at the gene ends were 4 bases for V and 7 bases for J; bases not matched to a gene: 10. Germline CDR1 and CDR2: SGDLS and YYNGEE. The CDR3 totals 14 residues.

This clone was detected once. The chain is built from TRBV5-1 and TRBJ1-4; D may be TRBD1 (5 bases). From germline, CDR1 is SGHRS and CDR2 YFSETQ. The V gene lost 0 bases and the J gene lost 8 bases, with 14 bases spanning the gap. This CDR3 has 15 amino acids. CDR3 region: CASSLGTIREEKLFF. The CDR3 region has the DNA TGCGCCAGCAGCTTGGGGACAATTCGGGAGGAAAAACTGTTTTTT.

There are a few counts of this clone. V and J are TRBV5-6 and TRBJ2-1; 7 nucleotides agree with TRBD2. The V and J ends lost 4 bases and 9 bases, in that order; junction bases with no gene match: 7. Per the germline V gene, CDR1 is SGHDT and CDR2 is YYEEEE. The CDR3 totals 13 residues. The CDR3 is CASSGAGVGEQFF. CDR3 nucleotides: TGTGCCAGCAGCGGGGCGGGGGTTGGTGAGCAGTTCTTC. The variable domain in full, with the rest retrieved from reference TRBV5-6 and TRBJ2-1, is DAGVTQSPTHLIKTRGQQVTLRCSPKSGHDTVSWYQQALGQGPQFIFQYYEEEERQRGNFPDRFSGHQFPNYSSELNVNALLLGDSALYLCASSGAGVGEQFFGPGTRLTVL.

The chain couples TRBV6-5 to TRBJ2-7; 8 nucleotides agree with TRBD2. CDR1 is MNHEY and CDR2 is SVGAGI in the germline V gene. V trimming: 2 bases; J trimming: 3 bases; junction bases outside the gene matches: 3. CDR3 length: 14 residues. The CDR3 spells CASSYQSGSYEQYF. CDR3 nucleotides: TGTGCCAGCAGTTACCAAAGCGGGAGCTACGAGCAGTACTTC.

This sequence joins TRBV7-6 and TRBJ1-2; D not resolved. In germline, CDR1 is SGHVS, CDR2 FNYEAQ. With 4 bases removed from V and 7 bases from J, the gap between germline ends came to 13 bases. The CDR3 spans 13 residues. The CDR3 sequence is CASSSTGDGGYTF. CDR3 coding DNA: TGTGCCAGCAGCTCAACCGGGGATGGTGGCTACACCTTC.

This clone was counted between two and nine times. CDR3 protein: CASSWLADGAEFF. The CDR3 DNA reads TGTGCCAGCAGCTGGCTAGCGGACGGGGCGGAGTTCTTC. The chain is built from TRBV5-6 and TRBJ2-1, with 7 nucleotides matching TRBD2. Germline loops: CDR1 SGHDT, CDR2 YYEEEE. V gave up 3 bases and J gave up 14 bases; unmatched junction bases: 11. CDR3 length: 13 residues.

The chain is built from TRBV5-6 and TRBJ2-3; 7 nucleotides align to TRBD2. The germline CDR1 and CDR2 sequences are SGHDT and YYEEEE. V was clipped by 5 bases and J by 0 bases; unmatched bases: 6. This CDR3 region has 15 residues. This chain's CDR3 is CASSYSGPSTDTQYF. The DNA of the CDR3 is TGTGCCAGCAGTTATAGCGGGCCTAGCACAGATACGCAGTATTTT.

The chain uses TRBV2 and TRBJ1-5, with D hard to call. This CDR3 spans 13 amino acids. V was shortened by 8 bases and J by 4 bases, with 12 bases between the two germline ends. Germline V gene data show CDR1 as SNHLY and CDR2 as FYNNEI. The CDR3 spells CASVDWVNQPQHF. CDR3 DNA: TGTGCCAGCGTCGACTGGGTAAATCAGCCCCAGCATTTT.

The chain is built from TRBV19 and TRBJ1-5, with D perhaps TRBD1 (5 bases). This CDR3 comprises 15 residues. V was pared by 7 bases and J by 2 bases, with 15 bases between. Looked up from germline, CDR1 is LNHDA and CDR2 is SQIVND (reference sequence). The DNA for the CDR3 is TGTGCCAGTACCGGGCGGGGGTTCGGCAATCAGCCCCAGCATTTT. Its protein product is CASTGRGFGNQPQHF.

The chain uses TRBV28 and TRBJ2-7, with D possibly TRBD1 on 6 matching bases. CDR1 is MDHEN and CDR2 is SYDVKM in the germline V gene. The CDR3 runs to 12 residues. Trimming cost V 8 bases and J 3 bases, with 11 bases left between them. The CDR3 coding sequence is TGTGCCAGCTGGACAGAAAGCTACGAGCAGTACTTC. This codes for CASWTESYEQYF. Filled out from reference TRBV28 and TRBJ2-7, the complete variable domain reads DVKVTQSSRYLVKRTGEKVFLECVQDMDHENMFWYRQDPGLGLRLIYFSYDVKMKEKGDIPEGYSVSREKKERFSLILESASTNQTSMYLCASWTESYEQYFGPGTRLTVT.

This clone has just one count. The CDR3 DNA sequence: TGTGCCAGCAGAGGACAGGGGGTTTTTGAGACCCAGTACTTC. Protein product: CASRGQGVFETQYF. This sequence joins TRBV9 and TRBJ2-5, with 10 nucleotides matching TRBD1. The germline CDR1 and CDR2 sequences are SGDLS and YYNGEE. This CDR3 region has 14 residues. Trimming at V came to 5 bases and at J to 5 bases, leaving 6 bases not matched to a gene.